This T cell receptor (beta chain) was obtained from a study of blood T cell repertoires in COVID-19. Turning to the study itself: Samples representing acute and convalescent COVID-19 were sourced from the United States, Italy and Spain. In each case, the material was cDNA or gDNA derived from T cells, B-cell-depleted T cells, or PBMCs.

Original handling: Estimates of nucleated cell counts were drawn from the amplification of reference gene primers. This table comes from immunoSEQ multiplex PCR, and its TCRdb copy is limited to in-frame clones, with some not included. The V and J calls and clone size were taken over from that table, and D and trimming were inferred from the DNA. The sample has about 150,000 clones; roughly 87% are singletons. The CDR3 runs 14 residues. Germline CDR1 is SNHLY and CDR2 is FYNNEI. V was pared by 3 bases and J by 2 bases, with 9 bases between. This chain joins TRBV2 and TRBJ2-3; possible D gene TRBD1, 6 bases. The TCR sequence derives from a human donor in a cohort sampled during active COVID-19. The sample comprised peripheral blood. CDR3 amino acids: CASSDYRDTDTQYF. The DNA of the CDR3 is TGTGCCAGCAGTGATTACAGGGACACAGATACGCAGTATTTT.